This is a list of T cell receptor beta chains from one sample in a study of T cells in Graves' hyperthyroidism and ophthalmopathy. MiXCR, applied by TCRdb to the multiplex PCR reads, yields one record per CDR3 protein. The table shows around 520,000 distinct CDR3 sequences, with 14% occurring only once. Sample: blood. The receptors shown here come from a woman aged 40 to 55 with Graves' hyperthyroidism. The CDR3 runs from the conserved cysteine through the conserved F or W. The order of the fields is J gene, clone size, V gene, D gene, CDR3 DNA, CDR3 protein. The D gene is left open where the match is weak. Size values are once, few and many counts, or a class for expanded clones, and some rows have none.

TRBJ2-7,many,TRBV7-9,NA,TGTGCCAGCAGTCCTGGGGGCCACCGCGAGCAGTACTTC,CASSPGGHREQYF
TRBJ1-3,few,TRBV6-1,TRBD1,TGTGCCAGCACCTCCATAGGGGGCCTCTCTGGAAACACCATATATTTT,CASTSIGGLSGNTIYF
TRBJ2-5,once,TRBV4-1,TRBD2,TGCGCCAGCAGCCAAGCTGTGAGCGGGAGGACCGTCTGGACCCAGTACTTC,CASSQAVSGRTVWTQYF
TRBJ1-5,many,TRBV6-1,NA,TGTGCCAGCAGTGACCCTGTTAGGCCCCAGCATTTT,CASSDPVRPQHF
TRBJ2-7,NA,TRBV18,NA,TGTGCCAGCTCACCTTCCTTCGACAGTTCCGAGCAGTACTTC,CASSPSFDSSEQYF
TRBJ2-7,few,TRBV6-1,TRBD1,TGTGCCAGCAGGGGGACAGACCGGGGCGAGCAGTACTTC,CASRGTDRGEQYF
TRBJ2-5,many,TRBV6-1,NA,TGTGCCAGCAGTACCGCCCAGGGAGCCCTCGAGACCCAGTACTTC,CASSTAQGALETQYF
TRBJ1-4,many,TRBV11-2,NA,TGTGCCAGCAGCTTATCTGGGGAAAAACTGTTTTTT,CASSLSGEKLFF
TRBJ2-7,many,TRBV18,NA,TGTGCCAGCTCACCATGGCGTTCCGGAAGCTCCTACGAGCAGTACTTC,CASSPWRSGSSYEQYF
TRBJ1-1,NA,TRBV11-2,NA,TGTGCCAGCAGCTTAATGGTCGGGGACCGAGGTGAAGCTTTCTTT,CASSLMVGDRGEAFF
TRBJ2-5,few,TRBV7-9,TRBD2,TGTGCCGGCGGATCGGCGGGAGAAGAGACCCAGTACTTC,CAGGSAGEETQYF
TRBJ2-7,many,TRBV27,TRBD1,TGTGCCAGCAGTCCGAGGGGACAGAAAACGTCCTACGAGCAGTACTTC,CASSPRGQKTSYEQYF
TRBJ2-1,many,TRBV7-9,NA,TGTGCCAGCAGCTTAGGGGAGGTGCATGAGCAGTTCTTC,CASSLGEVHEQFF
TRBJ1-5,NA,TRBV27,TRBD1,TGTGCCAGCAGTTCGGGGACAGGGCATAGCAATCAGCCCCAGCATTTT,CASSSGTGHSNQPQHF
TRBJ2-2,few,TRBV2,TRBD2,TGTGCCAGAGCGGGAGGAGCCGGGGAGCTGTTTTTT,CARAGGAGELFF
TRBJ2-7,many,TRBV7-9,TRBD2,TGTGCCAGCAGCCCACAGCCGGGACTAGCGGGAGGCTACGAGCAGTACTTC,CASSPQPGLAGGYEQYF
TRBJ2-3,many,TRBV28,NA,TGTGCCAGCAGTCAGAACTATGCAGATACGCAGTATTTT,CASSQNYADTQYF
TRBJ2-3,NA,TRBV10-1,TRBD2,TGCGCCAGCAGTGAGCTAGCGGGAGGTCGCACAGATACGCAGTATTTT,CASSELAGGRTDTQYF
TRBJ2-1,many,TRBV11-1,TRBD1,TGTGCCAGCAGTCGACAGGGGGCTTTCGGCAATGAGCAGTTCTTC,CASSRQGAFGNEQFF
TRBJ2-1,many,TRBV7-8,NA,TGTGCCAGCAGCTTAGGGGGACACATCTACAATGAGCAGTTCTTC,CASSLGGHIYNEQFF
TRBJ1-6,NA,TRBV12-5,NA,TGTGCTAGTGGTTTGGCGGACGGAGCCTATAATTCACCCCTCCACTTT,CASGLADGAYNSPLHF
TRBJ1-2,few,TRBV5-6,TRBD1,TGTGCCAGCAGCTTGGGAGTTGAGGGACAGCAAGACTATGGCTACACCTTC,CASSLGVEGQQDYGYTF
TRBJ1-5,many,TRBV3-1,NA,TGTGCCAGCAGCCAAGCTAGTGGCAATCAGCCCCAGCATTTT,CASSQASGNQPQHF
TRBJ1-2,few,TRBV13,NA,TGTGCCAGCAAATCCCGGGGGAGTGGCTACACCTTC,CASKSRGSGYTF
TRBJ2-5,NA,TRBV5-1,TRBD1,TGCGCCAGCATCCTGGGACAGGGGCAAGAGACCCAGTACTTC,CASILGQGQETQYF
TRBJ1-2,few,TRBV14,NA,TGTGCCAGCAGCCAAGATAGAATCGTAATGGCTGGCTACACCTTC,CASSQDRIVMAGYTF
TRBJ1-6,many,TRBV30,TRBD1,TGTGCCTGGAGTGATGGGACAGGGAATAATTCACCCCTCCACTTT,CAWSDGTGNNSPLHF
TRBJ2-1,many,TRBV6-1,NA,TGTGCCAGCAGGAAGGAGGGAAGCGGCTCCTACAATGAGCAGTTCTTC,CASRKEGSGSYNEQFF
TRBJ2-7,few,TRBV27,NA,TGTGCCAGCAGTTTAAAGGGACTGTCCGTGGGTGAGCAGTACTTC,CASSLKGLSVGEQYF
TRBJ2-7,many,TRBV12-3/TRBV12-4,NA,TGTGCCAGCGCCAGGGAGTTGGGCGAGCAGTACTTC,CASARELGEQYF
TRBJ1-3,NA,TRBV7-8,NA,TGTGCCAGCAGCTTTGGGTCCGCAGGAAACACCATATATTTT,CASSFGSAGNTIYF
TRBJ2-2,NA,TRBV7-6,TRBD1,TGTGCCAGCAGCTTGGACGTCGACAGGGTGAACACCGGGGAGCTGTTTTTT,CASSLDVDRVNTGELFF
TRBJ2-1,many,TRBV28,TRBD2,TGTGCCAGCAGACTACGACTAGCGGGAGGTTTGGGTGAGCAGTTCTTC,CASRLRLAGGLGEQFF
TRBJ1-2,many,TRBV27,TRBD1,TGTGCCAGCAGTTTGCTCGGGGACAGCCTCTATGGCTACACCTTC,CASSLLGDSLYGYTF
TRBJ2-7,many,TRBV27,NA,TGTGCCAGCAGTTTAGGCAGGACCTACTACGAGCAGTACTTC,CASSLGRTYYEQYF
TRBJ2-1,NA,TRBV27,NA,TGTGCCAGCAGTTTATTGGGCGGGAACTCCTACAATGAGCAGTTCTTC,CASSLLGGNSYNEQFF
TRBJ2-2,NA,TRBV4-1,TRBD2,TGCGCCAGCAGCCATACTAGCGCTGACACCGGGGAGCTGTTTTTT,CASSHTSADTGELFF
TRBJ1-1,many,TRBV5-1,NA,TGCGCCAGCAGCTTCGGCAGTCACCTTGAAGCTTTCTTT,CASSFGSHLEAFF
TRBJ2-5,NA,TRBV11-3,TRBD2,TGTGCCAGCAGGCCGTCTAGCGGAAAAGAGACCCAGTACTTC,CASRPSSGKETQYF
TRBJ2-4,many,TRBV6-1,NA,TGTGCCAGCAGTGAAAGCTCGGTTCCCAAAAACATTCAGTACTTC,CASSESSVPKNIQYF
TRBJ2-7,many,TRBV12-3/TRBV12-4,TRBD1,TGTGCCAGCAGTTTGGGGCAGGGGGCGCGGGAGCAGTACTTC,CASSLGQGAREQYF
TRBJ2-7,many,TRBV7-2,TRBD2,TGTGCCAGCAGCTTTCTAGCGGGAGGGGATTACGAGCAGTACTTC,CASSFLAGGDYEQYF
TRBJ2-7,many,TRBV12-3/TRBV12-4,NA,TGTGCCAGCAGTTCCAACCGGGACGGGAGCTACGAGCAGTACTTC,CASSSNRDGSYEQYF
TRBJ2-1,many,TRBV12-3/TRBV12-4,NA,TGTGCCAGCAATATGGGGGGGGGCCGGGATGAGCAGTTCTTC,CASNMGGGRDEQFF
TRBJ2-5,many,TRBV10-3,NA,TGTGCCATCAGTGAGTCAGTTACTAAAGAGACCCAGTACTTC,CAISESVTKETQYF
TRBJ1-5,NA,TRBV12-3/TRBV12-4,NA,TGTGCCAGCAGTTTATATCAGATTGAGGGTAGACTTTCCAATCAGCCCCAGCATTTT,CASSLYQIEGRLSNQPQHF
TRBJ2-7,few,TRBV20-1,TRBD1,TGCAGTGCTAGAGACTCGGGACAGGGATCCTACGAGCAGTACTTC,CSARDSGQGSYEQYF
TRBJ2-3,few,TRBV4-1,NA,TGCGCCAGCAGCCAAGGGACCACAGATACGCAGTATTTT,CASSQGTTDTQYF
TRBJ2-3,NA,TRBV20-1,TRBD2,TGCAGTGCGTGGACTAGCGGGAACACAGATACGCAGTATTTT,CSAWTSGNTDTQYF
TRBJ1-4,many,TRBV28,TRBD1,TGTGCCAGCAGTTCGGGACAGGGGGTAGTGTCTAATGAAAAACTGTTTTTT,CASSSGQGVVSNEKLFF
TRBJ1-4,many,TRBV12-3/TRBV12-4,NA,TGTGCCAGCAGTTTAGCTTTGGGCCGTATAGGGGGAAAAAACGAAAAACTGTTTTTT,CASSLALGRIGGKNEKLFF
TRBJ2-1,many,TRBV28,TRBD2,TGTGCCAGCAGCCCGCCCGCCAGACTAGCGAGGGACAATGAGCAGTTCTTC,CASSPPARLARDNEQFF
TRBJ2-2,few,TRBV19,NA,TGTGCCAGTAGTATACAGATTTCGAACACCGGGGAGCTGTTTTTT,CASSIQISNTGELFF
TRBJ1-2,many,TRBV12-5,NA,TGTGCTAGTGGTTCCCTCTCTTACTATGGCTACACCTTC,CASGSLSYYGYTF
TRBJ1-1,NA,TRBV12-3/TRBV12-4,TRBD1,TGTGCCAGCAGTCACGGACAGGATGAAGCTTTCTTT,CASSHGQDEAFF
TRBJ2-1,NA,TRBV6-5,NA,TGTGCCAGCAGTTACTCGACAGGAATTAATGAGCAGTTCTTC,CASSYSTGINEQFF
TRBJ1-1,NA,TRBV25-1,NA,TGTGCCAGCAGTGATACAGTTCACACTGAAGCTTTCTTT,CASSDTVHTEAFF